The 17 T cell receptor beta chains given below trace back to one sample, sequenced in a study of shared clonotypes between healthy human individuals. TCRdb keeps only in-frame clones here, not all; method: immunoSEQ multiplex PCR. Among over a million clones, roughly 97% were seen once, and the ten largest hold roughly 1.2%. Sequenced: naive CD4+ T cells sorted from blood. Indicated subset: CD45RA+ positively selected. Receptors originate from a man aged 25 to 45 in good health.

The chain has TRBV9 and TRBJ1-2; 7 bases match TRBD1. The length of the CDR3 is 17 residues. Germline CDR1 SGDLS, CDR2 YYNGEE. With 4 bases clipped from V and 0 bases from J, the junction kept 12 bases outside the gene matches. The CDR3 sequence: CASSPRQGVISNYGYTF. The CDR3 coding sequence is TGTGCCAGCAGCCCCCGACAGGGTGTTATCTCTAACTATGGCTACACCTTC.

The J gene is TRBJ2-7, the V gene TRBV5-1; 13 nucleotides match TRBD2. CDR3 length: 21 amino acids. The V gene's germline CDR1 is SGHRS and CDR2 YFSETQ. After removal of 3 bases from V and 0 bases from J, the junction contained 18 bases not matched to a gene. The CDR3 reads CASSSFYPGTSGKPSSYEQYF. The CDR3 DNA sequence: TGCGCCAGCAGCTCCTTCTACCCCGGGACTAGCGGGAAACCTTCCTCCTACGAGCAGTACTTC. The variable domain in full, completed from reference TRBV5-1 and TRBJ2-7, reads KAGVTQTPRYLIKTRGQQVTLSCSPISGHRSVSWYQQTPGQGLQFLFEYFSETQRNKGNFPGRFSGRQFSNSRSEMNVSTLELGDSALYLCASSSFYPGTSGKPSSYEQYFGPGTRLTVT.

The chain couples TRBV27 to TRBJ2-1, with D unclear. The CDR3 extends over 17 amino acids. Looked up from germline, CDR1 is MNHEY and CDR2 is SMNVEV (reference sequence). The ends were cut back, 5 bases at V and 3 bases at J, with 20 bases in the middle. The CDR3 loop is CASSPKKTATFYNEQFF. DNA of the CDR3: TGTGCCAGCAGTCCGAAAAAGACCGCAACCTTCTACAATGAGCAGTTCTTC.

The rearrangement links TRBV5-1 to TRBJ2-1; no clear D gene. The CDR3 totals 15 residues. V gave up 7 bases and J gave up 4 bases, with 18 bases separating them. Germline lookup yields CDR1 SGHRS and CDR2 YFSETQ. The CDR3: CASQTVGLVYNEQFF. In DNA form, the CDR3 reads TGCGCCAGCCAGACGGTGGGCCTGGTGTACAATGAGCAGTTCTTC.

The chain joins TRBV19 to TRBJ2-3, with TRBD2 matching over 8 bases. With V trimmed by 6 bases and J by 2 bases, 7 bases remained unmatched. The CDR3 runs 15 residues. The germline CDR1 and CDR2 sequences are LNHDA and SQIVND (reference sequence). CDR3 residues: CASRGGRQITDTQYF. DNA for the CDR3: TGTGCCAGTAGGGGCGGGAGGCAAATCACAGATACGCAGTATTTT.

The V gene is TRBV29-1, the J gene TRBJ1-2, with 9 positions matching TRBD1. V was clipped by 6 bases and J by 8 bases; unmatched bases: 7. The CDR3 has 12 amino acids. Per germline, CDR1 SQVTM and CDR2 ANQGSEA. The CDR3 coding sequence is TGCAGCGTCCGGGACAGGGATTTGGGCTACACCTTC. Protein sequence: CSVRDRDLGYTF.

This chain uses TRBV7-3 with TRBJ2-1, with 11 nucleotides matching TRBD1. Germline V lookup: CDR1 SGHTA, CDR2 FQGTGA. There are 13 residues in the CDR3. Unmatched junction bases numbered 3, after V lost 6 bases and J lost 8 bases. For the CDR3, the DNA is TGTGCCAGCAGAAGGACAGGGGGCCATGAGCAGTTCTTC. This codes for CASRRTGGHEQFF.

This CDR3 reads CASSSTRRDEQYF. CDR3 in DNA: TGTGCCAGCAGCTCGACTAGAAGGGACGAGCAGTACTTC. This sequence joins TRBV5-4 and TRBJ2-7; maybe TRBD2 (6 bases). CDR1 and CDR2 from the germline V gene are SGHNT and YYREEE (reference sequence). This CDR3 has 13 amino acids. Trimming left V 3 bases short and J 5 bases short, with 12 bases between.

This rearrangement joins TRBV6-1 to TRBJ1-1, with D unresolved. V gave up 5 bases and J gave up 0 bases, with 16 bases separating them. Germline values: CDR1 MNHNS, CDR2 SASEGT. The CDR3 has 16 residues. CDR3: CASSKEEIRMNTEAFF. CDR3 DNA sequence: TGTGCCAGCAGTAAAGAGGAGATACGTATGAACACTGAAGCTTTCTTT.

The chain recombines TRBV11-2 with TRBJ1-1; D is possibly TRBD1 (6 bases). V gave up 2 bases and J gave up 1 base, with 14 bases separating them. The CDR3 contains 16 residues. Germline-derived CDR1 and CDR2 are SGHAT and FQNNGV. The CDR3 region has the DNA TGTGCCAGCAGCTTAAGTTTTGGCAGGGGGAACACTGAAGCTTTCTTT. Translating gives CASSLSFGRGNTEAFF.

The V gene is TRBV2, the J gene TRBJ1-1; D is possibly TRBD1 (6 bases). V shed 5 bases and J shed 5 bases, with 15 bases lying between them. The CDR3 is 14 amino acids. The germline V gene encodes CDR1 SNHLY and CDR2 FYNNEI. The CDR3 loop reads CASSIYREITEAFF. The CDR3, as DNA: TGTGCCAGCAGTATATACAGGGAAATTACTGAAGCTTTCTTT.

This chain uses TRBV29-1 with TRBJ2-2, with D maybe TRBD1 (6 bases). Trimming stripped 8 bases from V and 4 bases from J, with 14 bases between. The germline CDR1 and CDR2 sequences are SQVTM and ANQGSEA. The CDR3 length is 13 residues. The CDR3 reads CSSDRIGTGELFF. The CDR3 nucleotides read TGCAGCTCCGACAGGATTGGCACCGGGGAGCTGTTTTTT.

The V and J genes are TRBV4-1 and TRBJ1-4; no definite D call. The V end was cut by 0 bases, the J end by 8 bases, with 13 bases between. The CDR3 totals 15 residues. Germline-derived CDR1 and CDR2 are MGHRA and YSYEKL. CDR3 in amino acids: CASSQDGRFGEKLFF. CDR3 DNA: TGCGCCAGCAGCCAAGATGGTCGGTTCGGGGAAAAACTGTTTTTT.

The CDR3 sequence: CASSIAGEATEAFF. For the CDR3, the DNA is TGTGCCAGTAGTATTGCAGGCGAAGCCACTGAAGCTTTCTTT. The gene calls are TRBV19 and TRBJ1-1, with D unclear. The CDR3 totals 14 residues. CDR1 is LNHDA and CDR2 is SQIVND in the germline V gene (reference sequence). V gave up 3 bases and J gave up 4 bases, with 12 bases separating them.

This clone appeared a single time. The chain employs TRBV28 and TRBJ1-4; D unclear. The germline gives CDR1 MDHEN, CDR2 SYDVKM. Between the trimmed V and J ends, which lost 3 bases and 0 bases, there was a span of 14 bases. There are 17 residues in the CDR3. CDR3: CASSFLSGIATNEKLFF. The DNA of the CDR3 is TGTGCCAGCAGTTTTCTGTCTGGGATTGCAACTAATGAAAAACTGTTTTTT.

The chain joins TRBV19 to TRBJ2-2; tentative D call: TRBD2 (5 bases). This CDR3 region has 15 residues. V shed 7 bases and J shed 6 bases, with 18 bases lying between them. In germline, CDR1 is LNHDA, CDR2 SQIVND (reference sequence). CDR3 in amino acids: CASKDLGRGPGELFF. Here the CDR3 DNA reads TGTGCCAGTAAAGATCTTGGCAGAGGGCCCGGGGAGCTGTTTTTT.

V usage is TRBV19 and J usage is TRBJ1-4; 7 nucleotides agree with TRBD1. Germline V gene lookup returns CDR1 LNHDA and CDR2 SQIVND (reference sequence). The CDR3 is 17 amino acids. V was clipped by 5 bases and J by 7 bases; unmatched bases: 16. The CDR3 DNA reads TGTGCCAGTAGTCGACAGGGAGTCGATTTCGCGAGTGAAAAACTGTTTTTT. It encodes CASSRQGVDFASEKLFF.